The 14 T cell receptor beta chains below were found in one sample sequenced in a study of CD8+ T cells in alopecia areata. The treatment is: oral pan-JAK inhibitor, 5-10 mg twice daily. RNA extraction and reverse transcription yielded cDNA as sequencing template. Some clones are missing from TCRdb's copy, which holds only in-frame ones; the method was immunoSEQ multiplex PCR. This table has some 120,000 clones, less than 75% appearing once. Material: CD8+ T cells sorted from blood, obtained at week 24, from a patient treated with tofacitinib. The receptors come from a human donor with alopecia areata.

The V call is TRBV5-6, the J call TRBJ2-7; 10 nucleotides align to TRBD1. J gave up 6 bases and V 0 bases, and 6 bases lay outside the gene matches. Germline-derived CDR1 and CDR2 are SGHDT and YYEEEE. The CDR3 loop spans 15 amino acids. The CDR3 loop is CASSLEGQGSVEQYF. The CDR3 nucleotides are TGTGCCAGCAGCTTGGAGGGACAGGGGTCTGTCGAGCAGTACTTC.

The CDR3, as DNA: TGCAGCGTTGAGACGGACAGGGCGGGGGGCTACACCTTC. It specifies CSVETDRAGGYTF. The chain joins TRBV29-1 to TRBJ1-2, with 8 bases fitting TRBD1. The germline gives CDR1 SQVTM, CDR2 ANQGSEA. The CDR3 is 13 amino acids. With V trimmed by 3 bases and J by 8 bases, 8 bases remained unmatched.

This chain uses TRBV7-9 with TRBJ2-7; D is undetermined. Germline values: CDR1 SEHNR, CDR2 FQNEAQ (reference sequence). The CDR3 is made up of 11 amino acids. Trimming removed 5 bases at V and 7 bases at J, with 9 bases between. The CDR3 nucleotides are TGTGCCAGCAGCCGGTGGGGAGAGCAGTACTTC. Translating gives CASSRWGEQYF.

The V and J genes are TRBV6-6 and TRBJ2-7; D is ambiguous. Trimming took 6 bases from V and 4 from J, leaving 13 bases between them. The CDR3 runs 13 residues. Germline-derived CDR1 and CDR2 are MNHNY and SVGAGI (reference sequence). CDR3 sequence (DNA): TGTGCCAGCAGCCTCAGAAGAGGATACGAGCAGTACTTC. Translating gives CASSLRRGYEQYF.

This chain uses TRBV7-8 with TRBJ1-1, with D uncertain. The CDR3 loop spans 11 amino acids. The germline V gene has CDR1 SGHVS and CDR2 FQNEAQ. The V end was cut by 5 bases, the J end by 6 bases, with 7 bases between. CDR3 protein: CASSTQAEAFF. CDR3 bases: TGTGCCAGCAGCACCCAGGCTGAAGCTTTCTTT.

The chain couples TRBV5-6 to TRBJ2-2, with D perhaps TRBD1 (6 bases). The CDR3 is made up of 16 amino acids. The germline CDR1 and CDR2 sequences are SGHDT and YYEEEE. V lost 0 bases and J lost 4, with 13 bases in between. The CDR3 here is CASSLALQGFTGELFF. As DNA, the CDR3 is TGTGCCAGCAGCTTGGCCCTACAGGGCTTCACCGGGGAGCTGTTTTTT.

This chain connects TRBV27 to TRBJ1-2; the D gene is possibly TRBD1 (6 bases). Germline lookup yields CDR1 MNHEY and CDR2 SMNVEV (reference sequence). CDR3 size: 13 residues. V lost 3 bases to trimming and J lost 7 bases, with 12 bases between them. The CDR3 coding sequence is TGTGCCAGCAGTTTCACGGGGGGGCTTGGCTACACCTTC. It yields the protein CASSFTGGLGYTF.

The count of this clone is one. The V call is TRBV10-3, the J call TRBJ1-4; D not certain. Germline lookup yields CDR1 ENHRY and CDR2 SYGVKD. This CDR3 is 14 amino acids long. V shed 3 bases and J shed 2 bases, with 7 bases lying between them. CDR3 nucleotides: TGTGCCATCAGTGACGGGGTGACTAATGAAAAACTGTTTTTT. Translating it yields CAISDGVTNEKLFF.

The rearrangement uses TRBV5-1 and TRBJ2-2, with TRBD2 as a possible D gene (5 bases). The CDR3 totals 15 residues. Trimming cost V 4 bases and J 2 bases, with 12 bases left between them. The germline gives CDR1 SGHRS, CDR2 YFSETQ. The CDR3 region is CASSTDSFNTGELFF. The CDR3 coding sequence is TGCGCCAGCAGCACGGACTCTTTCAACACCGGGGAGCTGTTTTTT.

The table lists this clone with a count of one. The chain employs TRBV27 and TRBJ1-1; D uncertain. CDR1 and CDR2 from the germline V gene are MNHEY and SMNVEV (reference sequence). V lost 4 bases and J 11 bases, leaving 14 bases between the germline ends. The CDR3 covers 12 residues. In DNA form, the CDR3 reads TGTGCCAGCAGTTCCTACTTGGAGGAGGCTTTCTTT. It is translated as CASSSYLEEAFF.

This clone has more than one count but fewer than ten. The chain combines TRBV4-3 with TRBJ2-7; D may be TRBD2 (6 bases). The CDR3 is made up of 15 amino acids. Germline values: CDR1 LGHNA, CDR2 YSLEER. The ends were cut back, 1 base at V and 2 bases at J, with 12 bases in the middle. The chain's CDR3 is CASSQGTGEAYEQYF. CDR3 sequence (DNA): TGCGCCAGCAGCCAAGGGACGGGGGAGGCCTACGAGCAGTACTTC.

This sequence joins TRBV5-4 and TRBJ1-2; D remains ambiguous. The V gene lost 0 bases and the J gene lost 2 bases, with 8 bases spanning the gap. Germline CDR1 and CDR2: SGHNT and YYREEE (reference sequence). The CDR3 has 14 residues. Here the CDR3 reads CASSLGWENYGYTF. In DNA form, the CDR3 reads TGTGCCAGCAGCTTGGGATGGGAGAACTATGGCTACACCTTC.

The rearrangement joins TRBV7-9 to TRBJ1-2; the D gene is possibly TRBD1 (6 bases). This CDR3 region has 15 residues. Trimming left V 1 base short and J 8 bases short, with 17 bases between. The germline V gene has CDR1 SEHNR and CDR2 FQNEAQ (reference sequence). CDR3 sequence (DNA): TGTGCCAGCAGCTTAGTAGACCCACAGGGTGGCGGCTACACCTTC. Amino acid sequence: CASSLVDPQGGGYTF.

This sequence joins TRBV27 and TRBJ2-4, with TRBD1 matching 11 bases. The V gene end was trimmed by 6 bases and the J gene end by 8 bases; junction bases not matched to a gene: 9. Germline CDR1 is MNHEY and CDR2 is SMNVEV (reference sequence). The CDR3 sequence is 15 residues long. The CDR3 is CASSLTGQGADIQYF. The CDR3 DNA reads as TGTGCCAGCAGCCTTACCGGACAGGGGGCTGACATTCAGTACTTC.